This T cell receptor (beta chain) appears in the sequencing data of a study of blood T cells in healthy people across ages. In the study overall: About one barcoded beta molecule per two T cells was captured by template switching.

CDR3 length: 16 amino acids. Trimming took 4 bases from V and 4 from J, leaving 16 bases between them. From germline, CDR1 is SGHAT and CDR2 FQNNGV. Broader study findings: Per million T cells, TCR beta diversity dropped about linearly as age rose. CMV status of donors was unknown, possibly confounding expanded clonotype changes.

The authors ran a second PCR of roughly 6 to 12 cycles using a sample-barcoded 5' primer and a J-beta primer mix. TCRdb analysed the 5' RACE reads with MiXCR anew, one entry per CDR3 protein. The profile shows some 1.7 million distinct CDR3 sequences, 28% of them singletons. There are a few counts of this clonotype. What it recognizes is unknown. The V call is TRBV11-2, the J call TRBJ1-4; weak D call: TRBD1 (5 bases). This TCR was recovered from a woman in her twenties or thirties in good health. The sequencing input was blood. CDR3 sequence: CASSSGTRKNNEKLFF. CDR3 in DNA: TGTGCCAGCAGCTCCGGGACCCGGAAAAATAATGAAAAACTGTTTTTT.